The present entry profiles one T cell receptor beta chain with its context. Its antigen is currently unknown. Germline V gene sequence: CDR1 MDHEN, CDR2 SYDVKM. The J segment lost 4 bases and the V segment lost 3 bases, leaving 10 bases of the junction unmatched. The CDR3 is 16 residues long. The data were obtained in a study of cytomegalovirus exposure and HLA in healthy donors. Primers: 60 Vbeta forward and 13 Jbeta reverse. Assay used: immunoSEQ multiplex PCR; TCRdb lists only in-frame clones, some missing. This sample has some 120,000 clones; around three quarters occur once, and the top ten carry approximately 4%. Broader study findings: When analyzed later, the rates of TCR association showed variation by HLA locus, with DRB1 the most and HLA-C the fewest. The investigators catalogued some 150 TCR beta chains as cytomegalovirus-associated. The authors confirmed in vitro that a few CMV-associated chains were specific for CMV antigens.

The V gene is TRBV28, the J gene TRBJ2-3, with 7 bases that match TRBD1. Sequencing was done on a sample of PBMCs. This clonotype was obtained from a man aged 30-40 years in good health and CMV-seropositive. CDR3 in amino acids: CASSFLDRHQADTQYF. In nucleotides, the CDR3 is TGTGCCAGCAGTTTTTTGGACAGGCACCAGGCAGATACGCAGTATTTT.